The clone carrying this T cell receptor beta chain appeared a few times. The data stem from a study of cytomegalovirus exposure and HLA in healthy donors. PCR primers comprised 60 Vbeta and 13 Jbeta primers. In the study's own analysis: Some 9.9 million of 75 million to 85 million unique TCR beta chains were shared, per a later count. Clones were sequenced by immunoSEQ multiplex PCR, and TCRdb holds only the in-frame ones, with some missing. V and J calls and clone size are as listed in that table; D and trimming were resolved from the DNA. The repertoire consists of around 180,000 clones, with 78% occurring once and the leading ten covering around 5.9%. V lost 0 bases and J 4 bases, leaving 8 bases between the germline ends. Germline CDR1 SGDLS, CDR2 YYNGEE. The CDR3 has 14 amino acids. Healthy bone marrow donors formed the donor group.

The receptor was derived from a woman aged 25 to 39 in good health and CMV-seropositive. Sample: PBMCs. This chain uses TRBV9 with TRBJ1-3; D call uncertain. In DNA form, the CDR3 reads TGTGCCAGCAGCGTAGCCTACCGGGGAAACACCATATATTTT. Translation gives CASSVAYRGNTIYF.